Listed below are T cell receptor beta chains from one sample, sequenced in a study of T cell responses to AZD1222 COVID-19 vaccine. Libraries were prepared by immunoSEQ multiplex PCR; TCRdb keeps only in-frame clonotypes and omits some of them. The sample lists about 90,000 clones, roughly 88% occurring once. Sample: peripheral blood, taken 28 days after the second AZD1222 dose. These receptors were collected from an adult who received the AZD1222 COVID-19 vaccine. The CDR3 runs from the conserved cysteine through the conserved F or W. Each record gives: CDR3 protein, J gene, V gene.

cdr3_aa: CASSLIAGSHNEQFF
j_call: TRBJ2-1
v_call: TRBV27

cdr3_aa: CASSLVRDSLYEQYF
j_call: TRBJ2-7
v_call: TRBV7-9

cdr3_aa: CASRSRGSGANVLTF
j_call: TRBJ2-6
v_call: TRBV27

cdr3_aa: CASSLLGTSYEQYF
j_call: TRBJ2-7
v_call: TRBV27

cdr3_aa: CASSWDSNQPQHF
j_call: TRBJ1-5
v_call: TRBV4-1

cdr3_aa: CASSPSSGALRYNEQFF
j_call: TRBJ2-1
v_call: TRBV7-9

cdr3_aa: CASNHRVQETQYF
j_call: TRBJ2-5
v_call: TRBV6-5

cdr3_aa: CASSARTGTREQYF
j_call: TRBJ2-7
v_call: TRBV13

cdr3_aa: CASSIAGGQETQYF
j_call: TRBJ2-5
v_call: TRBV19

cdr3_aa: CAWGTGAVNEQFF
j_call: TRBJ2-1
v_call: TRBV30

cdr3_aa: CASSVLTGESRRSPLHF
j_call: TRBJ1-6
v_call: TRBV6-1

cdr3_aa: CASSYTDGEQYF
j_call: TRBJ2-7
v_call: TRBV6-2/TRBV6-3

cdr3_aa: CASSLAKGRGGRGWIYEQYF
j_call: TRBJ2-7
v_call: TRBV21-1

cdr3_aa: CASSPNEGQGYEQYF
j_call: TRBJ2-7
v_call: TRBV4-1

cdr3_aa: CASKKGNTGELFF
j_call: TRBJ2-2
v_call: TRBV6-5

cdr3_aa: CASSLARQPEAFF
j_call: TRBJ1-1
v_call: TRBV7-8

cdr3_aa: CATSRDRNEKLFF
j_call: TRBJ1-4
v_call: TRBV15

cdr3_aa: CSVERGVYGYTF
j_call: TRBJ1-2
v_call: TRBV29-1

cdr3_aa: CASSLRVSRTEAFF
j_call: TRBJ1-1
v_call: TRBV27

cdr3_aa: CASRLGGSLAKNIQYF
j_call: TRBJ2-4
v_call: TRBV19

cdr3_aa: CASSSGRENSPLHF
j_call: TRBJ1-6
v_call: TRBV11-3

cdr3_aa: CASSNLGQGGQPQHF
j_call: TRBJ1-5
v_call: TRBV19

cdr3_aa: CASSLVAVGGETQYF
j_call: TRBJ2-5
v_call: TRBV7-8

cdr3_aa: CAGGQGTGGSVYGYTF
j_call: TRBJ1-2
v_call: TRBV7-2

cdr3_aa: CASRLAGSYEQYF
j_call: TRBJ2-7
v_call: TRBV25-1

cdr3_aa: CASSLSGLAGIGQYF
j_call: TRBJ2-7
v_call: TRBV5-1